The following is a T cell receptor (beta chain) sequence with its context. Its antigen remains undetermined. No base quality values were provided; no much bigger clone lies one nucleotide off. This record belongs to a study of blood T cell repertoires in COVID-19 (TCRdb year 2020). For the wider study: Samples covering the acute and convalescent phases of COVID-19 were provided by collaborators in the United States, Italy and Spain. The prospective study material was composed of cDNA or gDNA derived from T cells, B-cell-depleted T cells, or PBMCs. The dataset comprised deeply sampled blood TCRbeta repertoires from subjects exposed to, actively infected with, or recovered from COVID-19. A freely available public database, intended as a resource for researchers studying the immune response to SARS-CoV-2, is where the repertoires were released. Samples were obtained from the ongoing ImmuneRACE study (first 160 participants) and from some 1,300 subjects provided by 6 global collaborators. A de-identified subject ID, COVID-19 status, age in years and sex were almost always included in the sample metadata. Where available, HLA class I and class II types were taken from metadata supplied by the sample provider and were not determined by assay-based typing.

The full study reports these points: Clinical and demographic metadata were provided uncurated, with the amount varying by source and participant.

Participants in the prospective study were enrolled through a virtual design, were aged roughly 18 to 100 years, and lived in roughly 25 United States geographic areas. Cohort assignment in the prospective study relied on participant-reported clinical history from a screening survey and a study questionnaire. Recovered participants in ImmuneRACE Cohort 3 were defined as having two consecutive negative NP/OP PCR tests, clearance from a healthcare professional, or resolution of symptoms. Each participant in the prospective study had whole blood, serum and a nasopharyngeal or oropharyngeal swab collected by mobile phlebotomists. Prospective study participants could optionally give additional blood draws and questionnaires over an approximately two-month period. Before DNA extraction, blood samples from the prospective study were shipped at room temperature or frozen. From V the trimming removes 1 base and from J it removes 4 bases, while the gene matches leave 9 bases of the junction unaccounted for. The CDR3 runs 17 residues from the cysteine to the phenylalanine. The entry retains the CDR3 DNA only, 51 bases that are in frame from base 1. The CDR1 and CDR2 encoded by the germline V gene (reference sequence) are LNHNV and YYDKDF.

The immunoSEQ Assay, a bias-controlled multiplex PCR, was used to amplify TCRbeta CDR3 regions from genomic DNA. In the source study's methods: The number of nucleated cells in each sample was estimated by amplification of reference gene primers within the assay. To quantify the absolute abundance of each unique TCRbeta CDR3 rearrangement, sequence reads were collapsed and filtered. Productive Simpson clonality was computed per sample as the square root of Simpson's diversity index over productive rearrangements. TCRdb provides this immuneACCESS table in a form limited to in-frame rearrangements. Some clones are lacking; in checked studies, under half of them reflect an unresolved V gene, and why the rest are absent is not known. Clonal size and the V and J genes are those of that table, whereas D and trimming came from the DNA. The sample table contains some 250,000 clones; only one count was recorded for approximately 85% of them. The leading ten clones occupy around 1.8% of the sample.

Sequencing was carried out using PBMCs or T cells enriched from blood (not recorded which). This TCR was recovered from a woman in her forties or fifties who had recovered from COVID-19. The chain is made from TRBV15 and TRBJ2-3, with TRBD1 matching 9 junction bases. The nucleotide sequence reads TGTGCCACCAGCAGAGGGGTGGGACAGGGTCCATCAGATACGCAGTATTTT. It specifies CATSRGVGQGPSDTQYF. This CDR3, with the reference TRBV15 and TRBJ2-3 proteins standing in past its ends, gives the full variable domain DAMVIQNPRYQVTQFGKPVTLSCSQTLNHNVMYWYQQKSSQAPKLLFHYYDKDFNNEADTPDNFQSRRPNTSFCFLDIRSPGLGDTAMYLCATSRGVGQGPSDTQYFGPGTRLTVL.